This TCR beta chain was captured by sequencing in a study of long-term antiretroviral therapy in people with HIV. Study overall: Initial samples were collected about a decade before the 2015 immediate-ART recommendation.

They ran version v3.0 of the immunoSEQ assay at survey level. Profiled with immunoSEQ multiplex PCR; TCRdb holds only in-frame clones, not every one. The table has tens of thousands of clones, 80% to 85% seen once. Every donor had one or more pre-ART and two or more post-ART PBMC samples. Every single participant having HIV got treatment inside the United States. CDR1 and CDR2 from the germline V gene are LNHNV and YYDKDF (reference sequence). This CDR3 comprises 18 residues. Trimming removed 0 bases from V and 4 bases from J; junction bases left unmatched: 12. The V gene is TRBV15, the J gene TRBJ2-7, with 10 positions matching TRBD2. This specimen consisted of unsorted PBMCs, obtained approximately 2.9 years after starting antiretroviral therapy. This sequence was found in a man aged 25 to 45 with HIV. CDR3 amino acids: CATSRERASGSIQYEQYF. Here the CDR3 DNA reads TGTGCCACCAGCAGAGAACGGGCTAGCGGGAGTATTCAGTACGAGCAGTACTTC. The entire variable domain, with the rest obtained from reference TRBV15 and TRBJ2-7, is as follows: DAMVIQNPRYQVTQFGKPVTLSCSQTLNHNVMYWYQQKSSQAPKLLFHYYDKDFNNEADTPDNFQSRRPNTSFCFLDIRSPGLGDTAMYLCATSRERASGSIQYEQYFGPGTRLTVT.